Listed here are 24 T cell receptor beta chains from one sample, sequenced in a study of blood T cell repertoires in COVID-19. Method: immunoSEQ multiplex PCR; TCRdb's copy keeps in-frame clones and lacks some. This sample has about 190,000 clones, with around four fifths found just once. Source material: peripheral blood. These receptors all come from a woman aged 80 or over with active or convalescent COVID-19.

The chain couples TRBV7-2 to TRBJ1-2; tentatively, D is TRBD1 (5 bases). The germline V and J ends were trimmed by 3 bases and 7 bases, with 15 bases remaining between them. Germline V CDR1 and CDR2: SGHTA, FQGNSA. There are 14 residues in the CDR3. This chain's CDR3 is CASSFADGRGGYTF. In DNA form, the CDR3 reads TGTGCCAGCAGCTTTGCCGACGGAAGGGGTGGCTACACCTTC.

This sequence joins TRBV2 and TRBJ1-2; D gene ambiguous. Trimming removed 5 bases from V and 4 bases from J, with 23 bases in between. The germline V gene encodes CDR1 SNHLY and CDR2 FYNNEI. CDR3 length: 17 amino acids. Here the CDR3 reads CASSQREASLGFYGYTF. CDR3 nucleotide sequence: TGTGCCAGCAGTCAAAGGGAGGCGAGTCTCGGATTCTATGGCTACACCTTC. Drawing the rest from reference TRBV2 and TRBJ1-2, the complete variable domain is EPEVTQTPSHQVTQMGQEVILRCVPISNHLYFYWYRQILGQKVEFLVSFYNNEISEKSEIFDDQFSVERPDGSNFTLKIRSTKLEDSAMYFCASSQREASLGFYGYTFGSGTRLTVV.

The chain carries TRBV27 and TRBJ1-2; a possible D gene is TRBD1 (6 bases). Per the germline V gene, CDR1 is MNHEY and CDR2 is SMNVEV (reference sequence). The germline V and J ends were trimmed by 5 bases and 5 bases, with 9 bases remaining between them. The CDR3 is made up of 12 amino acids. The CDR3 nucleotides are TGTGCCAGCAGTAGTACAGGGTATGGCTACACCTTC. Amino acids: CASSSTGYGYTF.

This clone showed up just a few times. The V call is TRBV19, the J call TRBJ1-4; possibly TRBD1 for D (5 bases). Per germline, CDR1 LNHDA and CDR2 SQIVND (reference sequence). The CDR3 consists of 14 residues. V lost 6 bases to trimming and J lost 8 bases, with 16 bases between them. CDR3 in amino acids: CASRPTGGAEKLFF. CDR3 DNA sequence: TGTGCCAGTAGACCGACCGGGGGAGCCGAAAAACTGTTTTTT.

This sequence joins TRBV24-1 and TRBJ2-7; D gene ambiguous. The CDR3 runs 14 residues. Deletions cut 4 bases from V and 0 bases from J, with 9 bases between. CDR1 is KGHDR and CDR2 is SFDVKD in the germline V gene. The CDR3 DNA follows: TGTGCCACCAGTGACACGAAGAGCTCCTACGAGCAGTACTTC. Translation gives CATSDTKSSYEQYF.

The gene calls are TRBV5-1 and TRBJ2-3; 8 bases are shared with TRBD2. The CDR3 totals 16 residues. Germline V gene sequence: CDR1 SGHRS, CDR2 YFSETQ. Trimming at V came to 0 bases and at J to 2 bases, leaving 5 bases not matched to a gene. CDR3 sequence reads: CASSLVSGGDTDTQYF. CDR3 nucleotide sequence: TGCGCCAGCAGCTTGGTAAGCGGGGGAGACACAGATACGCAGTATTTT.

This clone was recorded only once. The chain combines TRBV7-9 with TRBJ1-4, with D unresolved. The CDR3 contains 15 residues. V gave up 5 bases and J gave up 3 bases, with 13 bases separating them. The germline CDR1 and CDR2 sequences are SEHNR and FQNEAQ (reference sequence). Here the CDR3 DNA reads TGTGCCAGCAGCCCGCGAGATGGGCCTAATGAAAAACTGTTTTTT. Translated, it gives CASSPRDGPNEKLFF.

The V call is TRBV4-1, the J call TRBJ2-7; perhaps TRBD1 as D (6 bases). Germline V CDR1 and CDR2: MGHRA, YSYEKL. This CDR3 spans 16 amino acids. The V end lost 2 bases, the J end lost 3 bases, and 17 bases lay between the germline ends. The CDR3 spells CASSQHTGRGGYEQYF. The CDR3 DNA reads TGCGCCAGCAGCCAACATACAGGGAGAGGGGGCTACGAGCAGTACTTC.

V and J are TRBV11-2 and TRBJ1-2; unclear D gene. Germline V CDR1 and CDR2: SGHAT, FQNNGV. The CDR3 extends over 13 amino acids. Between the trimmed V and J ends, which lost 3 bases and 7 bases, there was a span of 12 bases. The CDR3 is CASSFNRPGGYTF. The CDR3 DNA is TGTGCCAGCAGCTTCAACCGGCCAGGTGGCTACACCTTC.

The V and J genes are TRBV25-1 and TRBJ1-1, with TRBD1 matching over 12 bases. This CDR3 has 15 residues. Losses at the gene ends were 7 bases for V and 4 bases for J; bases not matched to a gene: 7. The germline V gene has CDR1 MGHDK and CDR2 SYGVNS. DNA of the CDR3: TGTGCCAGCAAGCGGGGACAGGGGGCGATCACTGAAGCTTTCTTT. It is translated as CASKRGQGAITEAFF.

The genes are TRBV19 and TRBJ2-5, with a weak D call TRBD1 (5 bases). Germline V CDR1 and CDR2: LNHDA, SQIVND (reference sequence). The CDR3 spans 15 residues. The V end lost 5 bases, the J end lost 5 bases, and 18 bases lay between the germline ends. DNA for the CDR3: TGTGCCAGTAGTGCCCCGGGTCAAGCAGGGGAGACCCAGTACTTC. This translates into CASSAPGQAGETQYF. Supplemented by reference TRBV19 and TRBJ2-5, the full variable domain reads DGGITQSPKYLFRKEGQNVTLSCEQNLNHDAMYWYRQDPGQGLRLIYYSQIVNDFQKGDIAEGYSVSREKKESFPLTVTSAQKNPTAFYLCASSAPGQAGETQYFGPGTRLLVL.

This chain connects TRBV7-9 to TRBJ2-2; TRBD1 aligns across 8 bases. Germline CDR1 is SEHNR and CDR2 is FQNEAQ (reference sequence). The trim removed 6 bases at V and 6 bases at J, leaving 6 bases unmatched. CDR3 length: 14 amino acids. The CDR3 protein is CASRRTGWAGELFF. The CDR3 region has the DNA TGTGCCAGCAGGAGGACAGGGTGGGCCGGGGAGCTGTTTTTT.

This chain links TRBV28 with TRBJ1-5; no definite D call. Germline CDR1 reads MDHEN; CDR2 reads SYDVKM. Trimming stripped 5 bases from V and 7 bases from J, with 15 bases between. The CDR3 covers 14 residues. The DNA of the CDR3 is TGTGCCAGCAGTCCCCTGACTTTCAAGCAGCCCCAGCATTTT. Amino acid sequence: CASSPLTFKQPQHF.

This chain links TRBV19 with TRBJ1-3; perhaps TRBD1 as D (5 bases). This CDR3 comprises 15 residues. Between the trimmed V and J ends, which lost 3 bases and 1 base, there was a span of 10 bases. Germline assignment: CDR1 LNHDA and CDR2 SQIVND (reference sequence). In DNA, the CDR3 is TGTGCCAGTAGTATTGGAGGGGTTTCTGGAAACACCATATATTTT. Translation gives CASSIGGVSGNTIYF.

CDR3 coding DNA: TGCGCCAGCAGCTTAGCGGGACAGGGGGCCGGGGAGCTGTTTTTT. It is translated as CASSLAGQGAGELFF. The J gene is TRBJ2-2, the V gene TRBV5-1; 11 bases are a match to TRBD1. Looked up from germline, CDR1 is SGHRS and CDR2 is YFSETQ. This CDR3 is 15 amino acids long. V gave up 2 bases and J gave up 6 bases; unmatched junction bases: 3. The complete variable domain, with remaining parts taken from reference TRBV5-1 and TRBJ2-2, reads KAGVTQTPRYLIKTRGQQVTLSCSPISGHRSVSWYQQTPGQGLQFLFEYFSETQRNKGNFPGRFSGRQFSNSRSEMNVSTLELGDSALYLCASSLAGQGAGELFFGEGSRLTVL.

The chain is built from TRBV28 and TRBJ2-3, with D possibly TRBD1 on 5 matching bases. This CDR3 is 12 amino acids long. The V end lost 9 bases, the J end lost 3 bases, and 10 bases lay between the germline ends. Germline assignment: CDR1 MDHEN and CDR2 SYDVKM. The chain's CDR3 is CASDSPTDTQYF. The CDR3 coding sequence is TGTGCCAGTGACAGTCCTACAGATACGCAGTATTTT.

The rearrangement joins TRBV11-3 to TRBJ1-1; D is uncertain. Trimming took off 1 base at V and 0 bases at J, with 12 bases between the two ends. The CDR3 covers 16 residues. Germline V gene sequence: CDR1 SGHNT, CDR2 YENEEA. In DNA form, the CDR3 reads TGTGCCAGCAGCTTAGGAGGCGGGCATTTGAACACTGAAGCTTTCTTT. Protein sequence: CASSLGGGHLNTEAFF.

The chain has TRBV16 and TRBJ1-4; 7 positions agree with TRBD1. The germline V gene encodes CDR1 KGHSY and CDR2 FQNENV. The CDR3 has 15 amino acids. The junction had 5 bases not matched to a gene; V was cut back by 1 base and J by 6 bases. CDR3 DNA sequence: TGTGCCAGCAGCCAATTAACAGGGGAACATGAAAAACTGTTTTTT. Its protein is CASSQLTGEHEKLFF.

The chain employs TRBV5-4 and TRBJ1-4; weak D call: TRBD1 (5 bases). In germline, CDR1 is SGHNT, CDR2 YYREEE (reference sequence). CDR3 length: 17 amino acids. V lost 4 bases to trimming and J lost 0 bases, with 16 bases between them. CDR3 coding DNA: TGTGCCAGCAGCCGAAGGACATCCGCCTCAACTAATGAAAAACTGTTTTTT. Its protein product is CASSRRTSASTNEKLFF.

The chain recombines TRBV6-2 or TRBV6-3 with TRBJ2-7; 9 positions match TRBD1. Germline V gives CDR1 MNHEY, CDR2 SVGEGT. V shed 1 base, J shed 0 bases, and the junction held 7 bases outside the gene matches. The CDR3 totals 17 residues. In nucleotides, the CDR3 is TGTGCCAGCAGTTACTTCGGGACAGGGTCTATCTCCTACGAGCAGTACTTC. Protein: CASSYFGTGSISYEQYF.

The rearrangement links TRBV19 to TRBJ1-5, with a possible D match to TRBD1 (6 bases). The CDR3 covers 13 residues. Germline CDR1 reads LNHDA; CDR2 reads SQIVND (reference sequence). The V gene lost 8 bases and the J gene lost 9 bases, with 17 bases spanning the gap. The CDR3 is CASEKGTGLPQHF. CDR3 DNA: TGTGCCAGTGAGAAGGGCACAGGGTTGCCCCAGCATTTT.

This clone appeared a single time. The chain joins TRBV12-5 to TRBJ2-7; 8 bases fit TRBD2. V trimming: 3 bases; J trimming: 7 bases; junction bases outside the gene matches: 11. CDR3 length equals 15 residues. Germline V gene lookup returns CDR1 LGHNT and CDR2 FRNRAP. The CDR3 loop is CASGFNPPGLGEQYF. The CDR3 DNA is TGTGCTAGTGGTTTTAACCCCCCGGGACTAGGGGAGCAGTACTTC.

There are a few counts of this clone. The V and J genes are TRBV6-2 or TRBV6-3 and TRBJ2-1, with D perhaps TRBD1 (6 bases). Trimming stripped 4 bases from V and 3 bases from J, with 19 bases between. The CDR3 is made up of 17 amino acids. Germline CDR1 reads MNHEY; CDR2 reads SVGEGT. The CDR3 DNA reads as TGTGCCAGCAGTTCGACCCAGACAGGAGATTACTACAATGAGCAGTTCTTC. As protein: CASSSTQTGDYYNEQFF.

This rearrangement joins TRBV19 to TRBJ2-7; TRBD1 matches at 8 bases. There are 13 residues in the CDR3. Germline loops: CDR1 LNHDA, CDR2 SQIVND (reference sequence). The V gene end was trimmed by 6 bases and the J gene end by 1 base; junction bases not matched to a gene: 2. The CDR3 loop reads CASSRDRSYEQYF. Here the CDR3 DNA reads TGTGCCAGTAGCAGGGACAGGTCCTACGAGCAGTACTTC.